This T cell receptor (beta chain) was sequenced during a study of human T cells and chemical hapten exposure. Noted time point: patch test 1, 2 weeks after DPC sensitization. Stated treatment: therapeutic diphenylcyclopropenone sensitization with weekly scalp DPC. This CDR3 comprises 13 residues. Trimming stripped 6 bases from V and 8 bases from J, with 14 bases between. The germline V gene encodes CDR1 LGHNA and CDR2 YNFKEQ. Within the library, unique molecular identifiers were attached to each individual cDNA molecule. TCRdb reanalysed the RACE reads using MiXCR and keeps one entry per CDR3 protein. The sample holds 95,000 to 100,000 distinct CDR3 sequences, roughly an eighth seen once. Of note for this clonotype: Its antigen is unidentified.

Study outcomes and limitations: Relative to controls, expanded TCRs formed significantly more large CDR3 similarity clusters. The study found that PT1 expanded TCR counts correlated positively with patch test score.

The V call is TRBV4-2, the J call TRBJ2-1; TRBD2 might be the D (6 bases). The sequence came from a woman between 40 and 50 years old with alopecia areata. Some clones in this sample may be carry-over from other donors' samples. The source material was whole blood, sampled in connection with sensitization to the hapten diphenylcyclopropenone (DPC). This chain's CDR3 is CASSRTTRDEQFF. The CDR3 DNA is TGTGCCAGCAGTCGGACTACCAGGGATGAGCAGTTCTTC.